The table lists the clone carrying this T cell receptor beta chain with a count of one. Its specificity is unknown. Germline V lookup: CDR1 SGHTS, CDR2 YDEGEE. The CDR3 runs to 16 residues. The ends were cut back, 7 bases at V and 4 bases at J, with 21 bases in the middle. Both 60 Vbeta primers and 13 Jbeta primers went into the PCR. Data came from immunoSEQ multiplex PCR; TCRdb stores just in-frame clones and leaves some out. The table lists 150,000 to 200,000 clones, less than 85% of them singletons, with 0.65% in the top ten. The data stem from a study of cytomegalovirus exposure and HLA in healthy donors. Study as a whole: When 350 to 500 donors were genotyped, roughly 78% of them were found to fall in the Caucasian-associated ancestry cluster.

The study, taken as a whole, reports: Information on immune exposure was restricted to one variable (CMV serostatus).

The chain employs TRBV5-8 and TRBJ2-1, with D possibly TRBD2 on 5 matching bases. This receptor was identified in a boy younger than 18 in good health and CMV-seronegative. Sequencing was carried out using PBMCs. CDR3 amino acids: CASVPEVAVSYNEQFF. The CDR3 nucleotides are TGTGCCAGCGTCCCGGAGGTGGCGGTTTCGTACAATGAGCAGTTCTTC.